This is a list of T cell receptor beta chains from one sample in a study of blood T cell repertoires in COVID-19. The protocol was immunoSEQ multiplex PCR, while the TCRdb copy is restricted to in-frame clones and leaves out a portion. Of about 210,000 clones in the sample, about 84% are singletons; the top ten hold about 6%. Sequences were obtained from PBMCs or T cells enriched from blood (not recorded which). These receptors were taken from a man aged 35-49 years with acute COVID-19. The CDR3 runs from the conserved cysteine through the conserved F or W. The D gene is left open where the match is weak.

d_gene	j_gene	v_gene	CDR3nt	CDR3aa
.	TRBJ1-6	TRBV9	TGTGCCAGCAGCGTACTTGCCGTAGATTCACCCCTCCACTTT	CASSVLAVDSPLHF
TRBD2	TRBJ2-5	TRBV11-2	TGTGCCAGCAGCCAAAATAGCGGGAGGGGAGGGGAGACCCAGTACTTC	CASSQNSGRGGETQYF
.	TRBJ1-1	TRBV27	TGTGCCAGCAGTTTATCCGGGTTGAACACTGAAGCTTTCTTT	CASSLSGLNTEAFF
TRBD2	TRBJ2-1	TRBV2	TGTGCCAGCAGGGGGACTACCGGACCTTACAATGAGCAGTTCTTC	CASRGTTGPYNEQFF
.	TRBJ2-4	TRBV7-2	TGTGCCAGCAGCTTAGGGGAGTTCCAAAAAAACATTCAGTACTTC	CASSLGEFQKNIQYF
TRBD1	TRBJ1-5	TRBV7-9	TGTGCCAGCAGCGATTCGGGACAGTTGGGCAATCAGCCCCAGCATTTT	CASSDSGQLGNQPQHF
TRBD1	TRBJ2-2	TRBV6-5	TGTGCCAGCAGCTACAGGGGGCCGAACACCGGGGAGCTGTTTTTT	CASSYRGPNTGELFF
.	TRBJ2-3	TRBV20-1	TGCAGTGCTAGTAGGGGCGGGGTGCGCACAGATACGCAGTATTTT	CSASRGGVRTDTQYF
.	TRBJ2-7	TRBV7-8	TGTGCCAGCAGCCCGCAAATGGGGGGGCTGTACTTC	CASSPQMGGLYF
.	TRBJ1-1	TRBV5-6	TGTGCCAGCAGCCGCAGGGGTGCCACTGAAGCTTTCTTT	CASSRRGATEAFF
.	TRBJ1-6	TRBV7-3	TGTGCCAGCATCCCCATGGGGAGGAGCTCCTATAATTCACCCCTCCACTTT	CASIPMGRSSYNSPLHF
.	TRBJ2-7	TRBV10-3	TGTGCCATCATGGAGAGGGGGGAGCAGTACTTC	CAIMERGEQYF
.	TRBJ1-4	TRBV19	TGTGCCAGTGGTGAAGCTCTGGGACTCAATGAAAAACTGTTTTTT	CASGEALGLNEKLFF
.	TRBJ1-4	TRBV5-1	TGCGCCAGCAGCTTGGACAGGGTAGGGACTAATGAAAAACTGTTTTTT	CASSLDRVGTNEKLFF
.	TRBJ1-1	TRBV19	TGTGCCAGTAGTATATCACCCAGGAACACTGAAGCTTTCTTT	CASSISPRNTEAFF
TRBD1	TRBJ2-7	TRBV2	TGTGCCAGCAGTGACTACAGGGGGTACGAGCAGTACTTC	CASSDYRGYEQYF
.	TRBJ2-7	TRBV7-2	TGTGCCAGCAGTCCCCCCGGGATCGGCCACGAGCAGTACTTC	CASSPPGIGHEQYF
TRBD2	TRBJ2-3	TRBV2	TGTGCCAGCGGACTAGCGGGCTTCACAGATACGCAGTATTTT	CASGLAGFTDTQYF
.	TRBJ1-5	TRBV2	TGTGCCAGCAGTGAAGCGGGGGGGATTGGTCAGCCCCAGCATTTT	CASSEAGGIGQPQHF
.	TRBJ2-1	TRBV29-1	TGCAGCGTTGAAGGGATCCAGCAGGGTCACTCCTACAATGAGCAGTTCTTC	CSVEGIQQGHSYNEQFF
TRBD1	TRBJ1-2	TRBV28	TGTGCCAGCAGCTCCATGACTGGAGGGGGCGGCTACACCTTC	CASSSMTGGGGYTF
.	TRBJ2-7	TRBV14	TGTGCCAGCAGCCCAACTGGGACTGTGCTCGAGCAGTACTTC	CASSPTGTVLEQYF
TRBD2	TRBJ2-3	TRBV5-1	TGCGCCAGCAGCTTGGAAGCGGGAAGGGCAGATACGCAGTATTTT	CASSLEAGRADTQYF
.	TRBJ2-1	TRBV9	TGTGCCAGCACCGTGGGCGACCGAGTGGATGAGCAGTTCTTC	CASTVGDRVDEQFF